These 20 T cell receptor beta chains were all obtained from the same sample, sequenced in a study of cytomegalovirus exposure and HLA in healthy donors. A multiplex PCR was run with 60 Vbeta primers and 13 Jbeta primers. Here immunoSEQ multiplex PCR was the method, and the copy in TCRdb shows in-frame clones only, minus some. The table includes about 100,000 clones, around 75% detected once. What was sequenced was PBMCs. These receptors all stem from a young woman in good health and CMV-seropositive.

Only a few counts were recorded for this clone. This CDR3 is CASSQTGAETQYF. The CDR3, as DNA: TGTGCCAGCAGCCAGACAGGGGCGGAGACCCAGTACTTC. This sequence joins TRBV6-6 and TRBJ2-5; 8 positions match TRBD1. This CDR3 is built from 13 residues. Unmatched junction bases numbered 5, after V lost 6 bases and J lost 5 bases. The germline V gene encodes CDR1 MNHNY and CDR2 SVGAGI (reference sequence).

V usage is TRBV27 and J usage is TRBJ2-7; 9 bases map to TRBD2. CDR1 and CDR2 from the germline V gene are MNHEY and SMNVEV (reference sequence). The CDR3 has 15 residues. Trimming at V came to 5 bases and at J to 5 bases, leaving 10 bases not matched to a gene. DNA of the CDR3: TGTGCCAGCAGTAGACCGGGACTAGCAGGTAACGAGCAGTACTTC. Its translation: CASSRPGLAGNEQYF.

V gene TRBV19 combines with J gene TRBJ2-6, with a tentative D call TRBD1 (5 bases). Trimming shortened V by 6 bases and J by 8 bases, and 11 bases separated the two germline ends. The CDR3 has 13 residues. Looked up from germline, CDR1 is LNHDA and CDR2 is SQIVND (reference sequence). The CDR3 bases are TGTGCCAGTAGGAGACAGCTCTCCAACGTCCTGACTTTC. Amino acids: CASRRQLSNVLTF.

The rearrangement links TRBV6-5 to TRBJ2-1, with TRBD2 identical over 7 bases. Germline loops: CDR1 MNHEY, CDR2 SVGAGI. The CDR3 is made up of 14 amino acids. Trimming removed 2 bases from V and 10 bases from J; junction bases left unmatched: 8. CDR3 in amino acids: CASSYTGLEGEQFF. The CDR3 region has the DNA TGTGCCAGCAGTTACACCGGACTAGAGGGAGAGCAGTTCTTC.

The chain's CDR3 is CASSRLAGYEQYF. CDR3 in DNA: TGTGCCAGCAGCCGACTAGCGGGGTACGAGCAGTACTTC. V is TRBV28 and J is TRBJ2-7; 11 bases are shared with TRBD2. The CDR3 has 13 amino acids. The J segment lost 4 bases and the V segment lost 6 bases, leaving 2 bases of the junction unmatched. Germline V gene lookup returns CDR1 MDHEN and CDR2 SYDVKM.

The chain employs TRBV2 and TRBJ2-7, with D possibly being TRBD2 (6 bases). Germline assignment: CDR1 SNHLY and CDR2 FYNNEI. This CDR3 has 19 residues. Trimming stripped 6 bases from V and 0 bases from J, with 27 bases between. In DNA form, the CDR3 reads TGTGCCAGCAGCGATCTCGGAATATCAAGGGGACTGAGCTCCTACGAGCAGTACTTC. It specifies CASSDLGISRGLSSYEQYF.

The V and J genes are TRBV5-1 and TRBJ1-1, with TRBD1 matching over 12 bases. The J segment lost 5 bases and the V segment lost 3 bases, leaving 5 bases of the junction unmatched. The length of the CDR3 is 15 residues. CDR1 and CDR2 (germline): SGHRS, YFSETQ. The CDR3: CASSWGDRGLTEAFF. Written as DNA, the CDR3 is TGCGCCAGCAGCTGGGGGGACAGGGGGCTGACTGAAGCTTTCTTT.

This chain joins TRBV7-2 and TRBJ1-2; a weak D match, TRBD1 (6 bases). Germline loops: CDR1 SGHTA, CDR2 FQGNSA. The CDR3 has 15 amino acids. Deletions cut 1 base from V and 4 bases from J, with 13 bases between. CDR3 in amino acids: CASSLDSGGSYGYTF. The CDR3 DNA follows: TGTGCCAGCAGCTTAGATTCGGGGGGCAGCTATGGCTACACCTTC.

The V gene is TRBV27, the J gene TRBJ2-7; 9 nucleotides match TRBD1. The CDR3 has 14 residues. The V and J ends lost 2 bases and 3 bases, in that order; junction bases with no gene match: 2. Germline values: CDR1 MNHEY, CDR2 SMNVEV (reference sequence). The CDR3 reads CASSLAGQGYEQYF. CDR3 in DNA: TGTGCCAGCAGTTTAGCGGGACAGGGCTACGAGCAGTACTTC.

The rearrangement uses TRBV28 and TRBJ2-4; TRBD2 might be the D (5 bases). The CDR3 is made up of 15 amino acids. Looked up from germline, CDR1 is MDHEN and CDR2 is SYDVKM. V lost 5 bases and J lost 3, with 14 bases in between. CDR3 region: CASSNADLGKNIQYF. The CDR3 bases are TGTGCCAGCAGTAACGCGGACTTGGGCAAAAACATTCAGTACTTC.

This clone was counted once. The V and J genes are TRBV5-1 and TRBJ2-1; D remains unclear. This CDR3 contains 14 residues. The germline gives CDR1 SGHRS, CDR2 YFSETQ. Trimming removed 1 base from V and 4 bases from J, with 9 bases in between. The CDR3 region has the DNA TGCGCCAGCAGCTTGCAAAACGGTTACAATGAGCAGTTCTTC. Its protein is CASSLQNGYNEQFF.

The chain links TRBV29-1 to TRBJ1-1, with TRBD1 matching over 9 bases. CDR3 length: 11 amino acids. The ends lost 6 bases at V and 4 bases at J; junction bases unmatched: 0. Germline V lookup: CDR1 SQVTM, CDR2 ANQGSEA. The CDR3 region has the DNA TGCAGCGTACAGGGGGCCACTGAAGCTTTCTTT. As protein: CSVQGATEAFF.

This clone showed up just a few times. The genes are TRBV6-5 and TRBJ1-1, with 7 bases that match TRBD1. The CDR3 extends over 15 amino acids. Germline CDR1 reads MNHEY; CDR2 reads SVGAGI. The trim removed 5 bases at V and 9 bases at J, leaving 15 bases unmatched. In DNA form, the CDR3 reads TGTGCCAGCAGTCCAAAGCCCGGGACAGAAAGTCAAGCTTTCTTT. It translates to CASSPKPGTESQAFF.

This chain links TRBV6-4 with TRBJ1-5, with D possibly being TRBD1 (5 bases). Germline V gene lookup returns CDR1 MRHNA and CDR2 SNTAGT. The CDR3 contains 12 residues. Trimming stripped 11 bases from V and 4 bases from J, with 12 bases between. The CDR3 DNA sequence: TGTGCCGGCCAGGGTCGGAATCAGCCCCAGCATTTT. It encodes CAGQGRNQPQHF.

This rearrangement joins TRBV11-3 to TRBJ2-1; weak D call: TRBD2 (6 bases). CDR1 is SGHNT and CDR2 is YENEEA in the germline V gene. The CDR3 is 15 amino acids. V shed 2 bases and J shed 4 bases, with 12 bases lying between them. CDR3 DNA: TGTGCCAGCAGCTTAAGAATAGCGGAGTACAATGAGCAGTTCTTC. This translates into CASSLRIAEYNEQFF.

The genes are TRBV5-6 and TRBJ2-5, with 8 positions matching TRBD1. Per the germline V gene, CDR1 is SGHDT and CDR2 is YYEEEE. After removal of 6 bases from V and 5 bases from J, the junction contained 6 bases not matched to a gene. The CDR3 contains 13 residues. The CDR3 DNA reads TGTGCCAGCATACAGGGGGAGGAGGAGACCCAGTACTTC. As protein: CASIQGEEETQYF.

The chain is built from TRBV19 and TRBJ1-1; D gene uncertain. The CDR3 totals 15 residues. V gave up 7 bases and J gave up 1 base, with 16 bases separating them. Germline loops: CDR1 LNHDA, CDR2 SQIVND (reference sequence). The DNA of the CDR3 is TGTGCCAGTACGGTTGACGGGTGGTGGAACACTGAAGCTTTCTTT. It codes for CASTVDGWWNTEAFF.

The CDR3 DNA is TGTGCCAGTAGTCCAATGACAGGGGGCGACCAGACCCAGTACTTC. Encoded protein: CASSPMTGGDQTQYF. The chain is built from TRBV19 and TRBJ2-5, with 10 nucleotides matching TRBD1. V lost 5 bases, J lost 6 bases, and 9 bases stayed unmatched. The CDR3 is made up of 15 amino acids. In germline, CDR1 is LNHDA, CDR2 SQIVND (reference sequence).

The rearrangement links TRBV30 to TRBJ2-1; 8 nucleotides agree with TRBD2. Germline CDR1 is GTSNPN and CDR2 is SVGIG (reference sequence). V gave up 2 bases and J gave up 5 bases; unmatched junction bases: 11. This CDR3 has 16 amino acids. The CDR3 DNA reads TGTGCCTGGAGTATGCCGGGACTAGACTCTGACAATGAGCAGTTCTTC. Protein sequence: CAWSMPGLDSDNEQFF.

In DNA form, the CDR3 reads TGCGCCAGCAGCCAAGGGCCAGCGAGGCAAGAGACCCAGTACTTC. Protein sequence: CASSQGPARQETQYF. V gene TRBV4-3 combines with J gene TRBJ2-5; no clear D. The CDR3 is 15 amino acids. Germline V gene sequence: CDR1 LGHNA, CDR2 YSLEER. Trimming took off 1 base at V and 2 bases at J, with 11 bases between the two ends.